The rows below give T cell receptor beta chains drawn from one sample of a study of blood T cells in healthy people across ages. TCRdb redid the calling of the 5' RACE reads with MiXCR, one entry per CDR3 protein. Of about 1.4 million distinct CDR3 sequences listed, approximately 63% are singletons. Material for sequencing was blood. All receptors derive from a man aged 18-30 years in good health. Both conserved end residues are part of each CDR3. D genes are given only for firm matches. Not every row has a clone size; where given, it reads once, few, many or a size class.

CAISESKAGGFVNIQYF | TGTGCCATCAGTGAGTCGAAGGCGGGGGGTTTTGTAAACATTCAGTACTTC | TRBV10-3 | TRBD2 | TRBJ2-4 | -
CASSYSTATPYEQYF | TGTGCCAGCAGTTACTCGACGGCCACCCCTTACGAGCAGTACTTC | TRBV6-5 | - | TRBJ2-7 | -
CASSPGGLAPARETQYF | TGTGCCAGCAGCCCAGGGGGACTAGCGCCTGCCAGGGAGACCCAGTACTTC | TRBV27 | TRBD2 | TRBJ2-5 | -
CASTPGASGGRETQYF | TGTGCCAGCACCCCGGGTGCTAGCGGGGGCAGAGAGACCCAGTACTTC | TRBV12-3/TRBV12-4 | TRBD2 | TRBJ2-5 | -
CASSLPRYEQYF | TGTGCCAGCAGCTTACCCCGATACGAGCAGTACTTC | TRBV7-2 | - | TRBJ2-7 | few
CASSLSLGRAYEQYF | TGCGCCAGCAGCCTTTCACTAGGCAGGGCCTACGAGCAGTACTTC | TRBV4-1 | - | TRBJ2-7 | few
CASSPARGAGNEQFF | TGCGCCAGCAGCCCAGCCCGTGGGGCCGGGAATGAGCAGTTCTTC | TRBV4-1 | - | TRBJ2-1 | -
CASSDPQSWFADTQYF | TGTGCCAGCAGTGATCCCCAGTCGTGGTTCGCAGATACGCAGTATTTT | TRBV25-1 | - | TRBJ2-3 | -
CATSRDLSEAFF | TGTGCCACCAGCAGAGATCTTTCCGAGGCTTTCTTT | TRBV15 | - | TRBJ1-1 | -
CASSTTGRWETQYF | TGTGCCAGCAGTACGACAGGCCGGTGGGAGACCCAGTACTTC | TRBV6-2/TRBV6-3 | - | TRBJ2-5 | -
CASSEAHPFRLGITEAFF | TGTGCCAGCAGTGAAGCTCACCCATTCAGGTTGGGGATCACTGAAGCTTTCTTT | TRBV6-1 | - | TRBJ1-1 | -
CASSDTGQETQYF | TGTGCCAGCAGTGATACTGGTCAAGAGACCCAGTACTTC | TRBV28 | - | TRBJ2-5 | few
CASSYGTANYEQYF | TGTGCCAGCAGCTACGGGACAGCGAACTACGAGCAGTACTTC | TRBV5-5 | TRBD1 | TRBJ2-7 | -
CSGGRPAYNEQFF | TGCAGCGGAGGCAGGCCGGCCTACAATGAGCAGTTCTTC | TRBV29-1 | - | TRBJ2-1 | few
CSARDWSGYEQFF | TGCAGTGCTAGAGATTGGTCGGGTTATGAGCAGTTCTTC | TRBV20-1 | - | TRBJ2-1 | -
CSASLGGQLNTEAFF | TGCAGTGCTAGCCTCGGTGGACAGCTTAACACTGAAGCTTTCTTT | TRBV20-1 | - | TRBJ1-1 | -
CSALTSGRAYEQYF | TGCAGTGCTTTGACTAGCGGGAGGGCCTACGAGCAGTACTTC | TRBV20-1 | TRBD2 | TRBJ2-7 | -
CASSLGQGGDSPLHF | TGTGCCAGCAGCTTGGGTCAGGGAGGGGATTCACCCCTCCACTTT | TRBV5-4 | - | TRBJ1-6 | -
CASSGYTEAFF | TGTGCCAGCAGTGGGTACACTGAAGCTTTCTTT | TRBV2 | - | TRBJ1-1 | few
CASSHGLTDTQYF | TGCGCCAGCAGCCACGGACTCACAGATACGCAGTATTTT | TRBV4-1 | - | TRBJ2-3 | few
CASSRGGNQGSPLHF | TGTGCCAGCAGCCGCGGGGGAAACCAGGGTTCACCCCTCCACTTT | TRBV12-3/TRBV12-4 | - | TRBJ1-6 | -
CASSFGANNEQYF | TGTGCCAGCAGTTTCGGGGCGAACAATGAGCAGTACTTC | TRBV6-2/TRBV6-3 | - | TRBJ2-5 | -
CASCPGETQYF | TGTGCCAGTTGCCCTGGGGAGACCCAGTACTTC | TRBV2 | - | TRBJ2-5 | -
CASSPRRARQETQYF | TGTGCCAGCAGCCCGCGGAGAGCACGACAAGAGACCCAGTACTTC | TRBV12-3/TRBV12-4 | - | TRBJ2-5 | -
CASSRVAAGGPRETQYF | TGTGCCAGCAGCCGAGTAGCAGCGGGAGGGCCTCGGGAGACCCAGTACTTC | TRBV3-1 | TRBD2 | TRBJ2-5 | -
CSVAASRQFF | TGCAGCGTTGCAGCTTCCAGGCAGTTCTTC | TRBV29-1 | - | TRBJ2-1 | -
CASSLTLSSSYGYTF | TGTGCCAGCAGTCTCACCCTTTCCTCAAGCTATGGCTACACCTTC | TRBV7-2 | - | TRBJ1-2 | few
CASSQDPDLLAVRGDTQYF | TGCGCCAGCAGCCAAGATCCAGACCTACTAGCGGTAAGGGGAGATACGCAGTATTTT | TRBV4-1 | TRBD2 | TRBJ2-3 | -
CASSPGTQIGPSPLHF | TGTGCCAGCTCACCAGGGACCCAAATCGGTCCTTCACCCCTCCACTTT | TRBV18 | - | TRBJ1-6 | -
CASSPRTAGNIQYF | TGTGCCAGCAGCCCTCGGACAGCGGGTAACATTCAGTACTTC | TRBV12-3/TRBV12-4 | - | TRBJ2-4 | few
CSVGAQELNTGELFF | TGCAGCGTGGGGGCCCAGGAATTGAACACCGGGGAGCTGTTTTTT | TRBV29-1 | - | TRBJ2-2 | -
CASTTGIGLPNIQYF | TGTGCCAGCACTACCGGTATTGGGCTGCCTAACATTCAGTACTTC | TRBV28 | - | TRBJ2-4 | -
CSARDLAKDNEQFF | TGCAGTGCTAGAGACTTAGCGAAAGACAATGAGCAGTTCTTC | TRBV20-1 | - | TRBJ2-1 | -
CASSYVVSYNEQFF | TGTGCCAGCAGTTACGTGGTCTCCTACAATGAGCAGTTCTTC | TRBV6-5 | - | TRBJ2-1 | -
CASSQGQGAFYEQYF | TGTGCCAGCAGCCAAGGACAGGGGGCGTTCTACGAGCAGTACTTC | TRBV13 | TRBD1 | TRBJ2-7 | few
CASSPGQGAPSSYEQYF | TGTGCCAGCAGTCCGGGACAGGGGGCCCCAAGCTCCTACGAGCAGTACTTC | TRBV12-3/TRBV12-4 | TRBD1 | TRBJ2-7 | few
CASSLADENIQYF | TGTGCCAGCTCCCTAGCCGATGAAAACATTCAGTACTTC | TRBV7-9 | - | TRBJ2-4 | -
CASTPSLAEETQYF | TGTGCCAGCACCCCCTCACTAGCGGAAGAGACCCAGTACTTC | TRBV3-1 | TRBD2 | TRBJ2-5 | few
CASSYGTLPYNSPLHF | TGTGCCAGCAGTTACGGGACGCTGCCCTATAATTCACCCCTCCACTTT | TRBV6-5 | - | TRBJ1-6 | -
CASSGDYRDGYQPPHF | TGTGCCAGCAGTGGGGACTACCGGGACGGTTATCAGCCCCCGCATTTT | TRBV12-3/TRBV12-4 | - | TRBJ1-5 | -
CASSQEWGDEQYF | TGCGCCAGCAGCCAAGAGTGGGGGGATGAGCAGTACTTC | TRBV4-3 | - | TRBJ2-7 | once
CASSSQGDYGYTF | TGTGCCAGCAGCTCTCAGGGGGACTATGGCTACACCTTC | TRBV7-2 | TRBD1 | TRBJ1-2 | few
CASSHATEYEQYF | TGTGCCAGCAGCCACGCAACAGAGTACGAGCAGTACTTC | TRBV7-9 | - | TRBJ2-7 | -
CASSLPGGPQHF | TGTGCCAGCAGTTTGCCCGGGGGGCCCCAGCATTTT | TRBV27 | - | TRBJ1-5 | few
CASSLALAGVREQYF | TGTGCCAGCAGTTTAGCGCTAGCGGGAGTAAGAGAGCAGTACTTC | TRBV12-3/TRBV12-4 | TRBD2 | TRBJ2-4 | -
CASRALEENEQFF | TGTGCCAGCAGGGCCCTAGAAGAAAATGAGCAGTTCTTC | TRBV6-5 | - | TRBJ2-1 | -
CSVEDRASVDNEQYF | TGCAGCGTTGAAGATCGAGCTAGCGTGGACAATGAGCAGTACTTC | TRBV29-1 | - | TRBJ2-4 | -
CATSDPRQGGTDTQYF | TGTGCCACCAGTGACCCTCGACAGGGCGGGACAGATACGCAGTATTTT | TRBV24-1 | TRBD1 | TRBJ2-3 | few
CSGQGGGDYNEQFF | TGCAGTGGACAGGGGGGGGGAGATTACAATGAGCAGTTCTTC | TRBV20-1 | TRBD1 | TRBJ2-1 | -
CSVALADSYNEQFF | TGCAGCGTTGCCCTAGCGGACTCCTACAATGAGCAGTTCTTC | TRBV29-1 | TRBD2 | TRBJ2-1 | few
CATSIWTGETQYF | TGTGCCACCAGCATCTGGACTGGAGAGACCCAGTACTTC | TRBV15 | - | TRBJ2-5 | -
CASSQEWGQNGYTF | TGCGCCAGCAGCCAAGAATGGGGGCAGAATGGCTACACCTTC | TRBV4-3 | - | TRBJ1-2 | -
CAISDGGSGYGYTF | TGTGCCATCAGTGATGGGGGAAGCGGCTATGGCTACACCTTC | TRBV10-3 | - | TRBJ1-2 | -
CASSLGSGTRAEQYF | TGTGCCAGCAGCTTAGGATCCGGGACTAGAGCCGAGCAGTACTTC | TRBV11-2 | TRBD2 | TRBJ2-7 | once
CASSLGGGRNNQPQHF | TGTGCCAGCAGCTTGGGCGGGGGGAGGAACAATCAGCCCCAGCATTTT | TRBV5-6 | - | TRBJ1-5 | -
CASSLSTTGAYEQYF | TGTGCCAGCAGTTTATCCACGACAGGGGCATACGAGCAGTACTTC | TRBV27 | TRBD1 | TRBJ2-7 | -